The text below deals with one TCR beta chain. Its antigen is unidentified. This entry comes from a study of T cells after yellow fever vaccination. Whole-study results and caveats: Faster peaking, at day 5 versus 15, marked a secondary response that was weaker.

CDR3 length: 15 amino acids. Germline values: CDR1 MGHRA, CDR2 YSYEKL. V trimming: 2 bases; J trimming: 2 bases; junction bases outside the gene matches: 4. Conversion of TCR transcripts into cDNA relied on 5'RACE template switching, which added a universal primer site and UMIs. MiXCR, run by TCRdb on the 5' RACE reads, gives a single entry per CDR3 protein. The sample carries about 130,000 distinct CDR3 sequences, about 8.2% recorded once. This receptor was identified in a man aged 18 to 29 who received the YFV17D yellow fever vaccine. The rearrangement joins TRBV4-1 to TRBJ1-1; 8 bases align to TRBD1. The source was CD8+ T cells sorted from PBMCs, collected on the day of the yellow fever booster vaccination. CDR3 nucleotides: TGCGCCAGCAGCCAAACTCAGGGGGCTAACACTGAAGCTTTCTTT. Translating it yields CASSQTQGANTEAFF.